The clone carrying this T cell receptor beta chain was seen just once. Its cognate antigen is unknown. The sample carries other DNA sequences with the same CDR3. Data came from immunoSEQ multiplex PCR; TCRdb stores just in-frame clones and leaves some out. The repertoire has 2.3 million or so clones, about 92% of them found once; the top ten carry 0.35% to 0.5%. Only Caucasian adults living in Nashville, Tennessee made up the donor group. The CDR3 consists of 13 residues. V lost 0 bases and J 0 bases, leaving 3 bases between the germline ends. Germline CDR1 is GTSNPN and CDR2 is SVGIG (reference sequence). The source of the sample is a study of shared clonotypes between healthy human individuals. Notes on the study in general: Generation probabilities of non-shared clonotypes were lower (relative to those shared by all four donors).

V usage is TRBV30 and J usage is TRBJ1-5; D gene unclear. The TCR was taken from a man younger than 35 in good health. Some clones in this sample may be carry-over from other donors' samples. The material sequenced was naive CD4+ T cells from PBMCs. This sample's subset: CD45RA+ positively selected. The CDR3: CAWSVGSNQPQHF. Written as DNA, the CDR3 is TGTGCCTGGAGTGTGGGTAGCAATCAGCCCCAGCATTTT.